Presented here are 21 T cell receptor beta chains from one specimen sequenced in a study of T cells in narcolepsy. Sequencing used immunoSEQ multiplex PCR; TCRdb keeps in-frame clones, though not all of them. The sample lists fewer than 35,000 clones, over 80% occurring once. The sequenced material came from CD45RA- memory CD4+ T cells from PBMCs. The receptors were gathered from a human donor with narcolepsy.

This chain joins TRBV25-1 and TRBJ1-4; no firm D call. Germline V gene sequence: CDR1 MGHDK, CDR2 SYGVNS. The CDR3 has 11 residues. V lost 8 bases and J 5 bases, leaving 6 bases between the germline ends. CDR3 sequence reads: CASSLNEKLFF. In nucleotides, the CDR3 is TGTGCCAGCTCCCTAAATGAAAAACTGTTTTTT.

This sequence joins TRBV7-9 and TRBJ1-6; TRBD1 might be the D (6 bases). The CDR3 totals 14 residues. The V gene lost 2 bases and the J gene lost 9 bases, with 11 bases spanning the gap. Germline V gene lookup returns CDR1 SEHNR and CDR2 FQNEAQ (reference sequence). In DNA form, the CDR3 reads TGTGCCAGCAGCTTAAGTACAGGGTTTTCACCCCTCCACTTT. The encoded protein is CASSLSTGFSPLHF.

This clone was recorded once. The genes are TRBV9 and TRBJ1-4; 7 bases map to TRBD1. Looked up from germline, CDR1 is SGDLS and CDR2 is YYNGEE. The CDR3 sequence is 15 residues long. The V segment lost 1 base and the J segment 6 bases; nucleotides outside the gene matches: 6. CDR3 sequence (DNA): TGTGCCAGCAGCGTACGGGGACAGTGGGATGAAAAACTGTTTTTT. Translation gives CASSVRGQWDEKLFF. Filled out from reference TRBV9 and TRBJ1-4, the complete variable domain reads DSGVTQTPKHLITATGQRVTLRCSPRSGDLSVYWYQQSLDQGLQFLIQYYNGEERAKGNILERFSAQQFPDLHSELNLSSLELGDSALYFCASSVRGQWDEKLFFGSGTQLSVL.

The chain carries TRBV11-2 and TRBJ1-2; 7 bases line up with TRBD1. V lost 11 bases to trimming and J lost 7 bases; unmatched junction nucleotides: 10. Per the germline V gene, CDR1 is SGHAT and CDR2 is FQNNGV. The CDR3 length is 12 residues. CDR3 residues: CASKGADGGYTF. The CDR3 nucleotides are TGTGCCTCAAAGGGGGCGGATGGTGGCTACACCTTC.

The CDR3 protein is CASSMGQRINTIYF. The CDR3 DNA is TGTGCCAGTAGTATGGGACAGCGAATAAACACCATATATTTT. The rearrangement links TRBV19 to TRBJ1-3; TRBD1 matches 7 bases. The ends lost 3 bases at V and 6 bases at J; junction bases unmatched: 5. CDR1 and CDR2 (germline): LNHDA, SQIVND (reference sequence). There are 14 residues in the CDR3.

The CDR3 protein is CASSPGLAGAFNEQFF. CDR3 nucleotides: TGTGCCAGTAGTCCGGGACTAGCGGGGGCTTTTAATGAGCAGTTCTTC. The V call is TRBV19, the J call TRBJ2-1, with TRBD2 matching 14 bases. Germline V gives CDR1 LNHDA, CDR2 SQIVND (reference sequence). The CDR3 totals 16 residues. V trimming: 5 bases; J trimming: 7 bases; junction bases outside the gene matches: 7.

This clone was found a few times. This rearrangement joins TRBV19 to TRBJ2-7; TRBD1 matches at 8 bases. The J segment lost 4 bases and the V segment lost 3 bases, leaving 8 bases of the junction unmatched. The CDR3 covers 15 residues. The germline gives CDR1 LNHDA, CDR2 SQIVND (reference sequence). CDR3: CASSMKGTGAYEQYF. The CDR3 coding sequence is TGTGCCAGTAGTATGAAGGGGACAGGAGCTTACGAGCAGTACTTC.

V usage is TRBV2 and J usage is TRBJ2-5; 9 nucleotides align to TRBD2. V shed 4 bases and J 4 bases; nucleotides not matched to a gene: 7. Germline loops: CDR1 SNHLY, CDR2 FYNNEI. This CDR3 spans 15 amino acids. CDR3 residues: CASSVPSGEGETQYF. CDR3 nucleotide sequence: TGTGCCAGCAGTGTGCCTAGCGGGGAGGGAGAGACCCAGTACTTC.

This chain uses TRBV6-5 with TRBJ1-1; 7 nucleotides match TRBD1. The CDR3 runs 15 residues. Unmatched junction bases numbered 12, after V lost 5 bases and J lost 6 bases. Germline lookup yields CDR1 MNHEY and CDR2 SVGAGI. Here the CDR3 reads CASSVHQQGSAEAFF. CDR3 DNA sequence: TGTGCCAGCAGTGTACACCAACAGGGGAGTGCTGAAGCTTTCTTT.

The chain is built from TRBV7-2 and TRBJ2-2; no reliable D call. The V and J ends lost 5 bases and 4 bases respectively, with 8 bases between them. This CDR3 spans 13 amino acids. Germline-derived CDR1 and CDR2 are SGHTA and FQGNSA. CDR3 protein: CASSRRGTGELFF. In DNA, the CDR3 is TGTGCCAGCAGCCGGCGAGGCACCGGGGAGCTGTTTTTT.

The V gene is TRBV2, the J gene TRBJ2-1; the D gene is possibly TRBD2 (6 bases). The germline gives CDR1 SNHLY, CDR2 FYNNEI. The V gene lost 5 bases and the J gene lost 7 bases, with 18 bases spanning the gap. This CDR3 has 15 residues. The chain's CDR3 is CASSPRAGRWNEQFF. Here the CDR3 DNA reads TGTGCCAGCAGTCCCCGCGCGGGGAGGTGGAATGAGCAGTTCTTC.

The chain uses TRBV12-5 and TRBJ2-7; 9 bases line up with TRBD1. The CDR3 runs 14 residues. The trim removed 1 base at V and 6 bases at J, leaving 4 bases unmatched. Germline values: CDR1 LGHNT, CDR2 FRNRAP. The CDR3, as DNA: TGTGCTAGTGGTTTGGGGGGACAGGGACTCGAGCAGTACTTC. This gives the protein CASGLGGQGLEQYF.

The chain combines TRBV2 with TRBJ1-3; possibly TRBD1 for D (5 bases). Per the germline V gene, CDR1 is SNHLY and CDR2 is FYNNEI. Trimming cost V 4 bases and J 4 bases, with 20 bases left between them. The CDR3 length is 17 residues. The CDR3 sequence: CASSVLPVGRDGNTIYF. The CDR3 bases are TGTGCCAGCAGTGTTCTGCCAGTAGGAAGGGACGGAAACACCATATATTTT.

This chain uses TRBV5-1 with TRBJ2-1, with TRBD2 matching over 7 bases. This CDR3 is 14 amino acids long. With V trimmed by 4 bases and J by 9 bases, 10 bases remained unmatched. Germline loops: CDR1 SGHRS, CDR2 YFSETQ. CDR3 residues: CASSPLRGGGEQFF. CDR3 sequence (DNA): TGCGCCAGCAGCCCCCTTAGGGGCGGGGGTGAGCAGTTCTTC.

The V gene is TRBV7-9, the J gene TRBJ1-2; D remains unclear. The CDR3 spans 13 residues. Trimming pared 1 base from V and 8 bases from J, leaving 11 bases between. From germline, CDR1 is SEHNR and CDR2 FQNEAQ (reference sequence). The CDR3 protein is CASSLDSRRGYTF. CDR3 sequence (DNA): TGTGCCAGCAGCTTAGACAGCCGCCGAGGCTACACCTTC.

This clone was recorded a few times. This chain joins TRBV19 and TRBJ1-5; no firm D call. The germline V and J ends were trimmed by 6 bases and 9 bases, with 12 bases remaining between them. This CDR3 has 12 residues. Germline V gene sequence: CDR1 LNHDA, CDR2 SQIVND (reference sequence). CDR3 in amino acids: CASSQALGPQHF. As DNA, the CDR3 is TGTGCCAGTAGCCAGGCCCTAGGGCCCCAGCATTTT.

The rearrangement links TRBV7-3 to TRBJ1-3, with D perhaps matching TRBD1 (5 bases). Germline V lookup: CDR1 SGHTA, CDR2 FQGTGA. Trimming took 5 bases from V and 0 from J, leaving 14 bases between them. The CDR3 is 16 residues long. The CDR3, as DNA: TGTGCCAGCAGCCCCTTACCGGGACTCTCTGGAAACACCATATATTTT. Its translation: CASSPLPGLSGNTIYF.

Here the CDR3 reads CASSAPGQGAYGYTF. In DNA form, the CDR3 reads TGTGCCAGCAGCGCCCCGGGACAGGGGGCCTATGGCTACACCTTC. The genes are TRBV9 and TRBJ1-2; TRBD1 aligns across 12 bases. After removal of 3 bases from V and 4 bases from J, the junction contained 4 bases not matched to a gene. The germline CDR1 and CDR2 sequences are SGDLS and YYNGEE. CDR3 length: 15 amino acids.

DNA of the CDR3: TGTGCCAGCAGCTTAATGGTTGGCGGGGAGCTGTTTTTT. Amino acids: CASSLMVGGELFF. V gene TRBV7-3 combines with J gene TRBJ2-2; D remains ambiguous. Per germline, CDR1 SGHTA and CDR2 FQGTGA. The CDR3 length is 13 residues. V dropped 1 base and J dropped 7 bases, with 7 bases sitting between them.

The J gene is TRBJ2-7, the V gene TRBV10-1; 8 nucleotides match TRBD1. With 5 bases clipped from V and 3 bases from J, the junction kept 9 bases outside the gene matches. CDR1 is WNHNN, CDR2 SYGVQD, per germline (reference sequence). CDR3 length equals 15 residues. The CDR3 here is CASSPDREVDYEQYF. CDR3 DNA sequence: TGCGCCAGCAGTCCGGACAGGGAAGTGGACTACGAGCAGTACTTC.

This clone was observed once. The gene calls are TRBV6-6 and TRBJ2-7, with 8 nucleotides matching TRBD2. The CDR3 loop spans 15 amino acids. Germline V gene lookup returns CDR1 MNHNY and CDR2 SVGAGI (reference sequence). Trimming at V came to 2 bases and at J to 0 bases, leaving 3 bases not matched to a gene. CDR3: CASSYRSGSSYEQYF. The DNA of the CDR3 is TGTGCCAGCAGTTACAGGAGCGGGAGCTCCTACGAGCAGTACTTC.